Listed below are T cell receptor beta chains from one sample, sequenced in a study of blood T cell repertoires in COVID-19. TCRdb keeps only in-frame clones here, not all; method: immunoSEQ multiplex PCR. The table shows 290,000 or so clones, with about 88% occurring only once. The sequenced sample was peripheral blood. These receptors all come from a man aged 65 to 85 with acute or convalescent COVID-19. CDR3s include the opening cysteine and the closing phenylalanine or tryptophan. The order of the fields is clone size, J gene, V gene, D gene, CDR3 DNA, CDR3 protein. A D gene is named only where the DNA matches it firmly. Size is stated for part of the rows, as once, few or many counts, or as a class when the clone is expanded.

once	TRBJ2-1	TRBV2	TRBD2	TGTGCCAGCAGTGAAGCGCTTACTAGCGGGGGATCCTACAATGAGCAGTTCTTC	CASSEALTSGGSYNEQFF
NA	TRBJ2-5	TRBV18	NA	TGTGCCAGCTCACCACCCCCGACAACGACGCAAGAGACCCAGTACTTC	CASSPPPTTTQETQYF
once	TRBJ2-3	TRBV19	TRBD1	TGTGCCAGTAGTACTAGGACAGGGGGCGGCACAGATACGCAGTATTTT	CASSTRTGGGTDTQYF
NA	TRBJ2-3	TRBV12-3/TRBV12-4	NA	TGTGCCAGCCTCCCCGGGAATACAGATACGCAGTATTTT	CASLPGNTDTQYF
NA	TRBJ1-2	TRBV6-5	TRBD1	TGTGCCAGCAGTTACGACAGGGGTAACTATGGCTACACCTTC	CASSYDRGNYGYTF
NA	TRBJ2-2	TRBV7-2	NA	TGTGCCAGCAGACCGAACAGGAACACCGGGGAGCTGTTTTTT	CASRPNRNTGELFF
NA	TRBJ2-1	TRBV20-1	TRBD2	TGCAGTGCTACCGGACTAGCGGGGGCGTTCTTC	CSATGLAGAFF
NA	TRBJ2-2	TRBV20-1	TRBD2	TGCAGTGCTAGTAGGGTGGCGGGAGGGCGGATCGGGGAGCTGTTTTTT	CSASRVAGGRIGELFF
NA	TRBJ1-2	TRBV12-3/TRBV12-4	NA	TGTGCCAGCACTACTAATGCGCGGGGTGGCTACACCTTC	CASTTNARGGYTF
NA	TRBJ1-2	TRBV29-1	TRBD1	TGCAGCGTTGAACCATATCAGGGGGCTGGTAGCTATGGCTACACCTTC	CSVEPYQGAGSYGYTF
NA	TRBJ2-1	TRBV5-1	NA	TGCGCCAGCAGCTTGGCCGCGGTCTACAATGAGCAGTTCTTC	CASSLAAVYNEQFF